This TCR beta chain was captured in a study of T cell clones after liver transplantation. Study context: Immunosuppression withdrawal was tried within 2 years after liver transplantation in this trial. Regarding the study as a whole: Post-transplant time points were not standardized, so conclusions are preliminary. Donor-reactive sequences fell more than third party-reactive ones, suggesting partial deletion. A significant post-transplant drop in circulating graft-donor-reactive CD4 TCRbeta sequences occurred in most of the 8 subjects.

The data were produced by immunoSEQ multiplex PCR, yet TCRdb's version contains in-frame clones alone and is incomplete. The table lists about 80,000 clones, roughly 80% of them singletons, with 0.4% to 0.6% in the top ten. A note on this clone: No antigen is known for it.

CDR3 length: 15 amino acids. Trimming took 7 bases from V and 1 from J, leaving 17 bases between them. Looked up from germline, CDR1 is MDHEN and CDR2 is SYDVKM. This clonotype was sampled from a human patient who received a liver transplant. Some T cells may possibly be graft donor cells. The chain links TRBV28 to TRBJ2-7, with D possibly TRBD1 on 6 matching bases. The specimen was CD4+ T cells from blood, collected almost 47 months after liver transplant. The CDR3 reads CASTSRARGSYEQYF. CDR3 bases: TGTGCCAGCACCTCCCGGGCCAGGGGTTCCTACGAGCAGTACTTC.